This T cell receptor beta chain appears in the sequencing data of a study of type 1 regulatory T cells (dated by TCRdb to about 2021). Some background on the complete study: An in vitro protocol by which a Tr1-enriched, alloantigen-specific CD4 T cell product named T-allo10 was generated was characterized in the study. T-allo10 was being tested clinically in patients with hematological malignancies who were undergoing allogeneic hematopoietic stem cell transplantation.

Sequenced using an Illumina MiSeq. Clones were called with MiXCR by TCRdb after fastp trimmed the public reads at Q25, and only in-frame beta chains were retained. Merged by CDR3 protein, the rows form single entries marked with the most common genes and DNA. For this sample the table gives around 69,000 distinct CDR3 sequences, of which about three fifths were detected only once. The ten largest clonotypes hold about 8% of the sample. Specificity for host alloantigens, anergy, and the capacity for alloantigen-specific suppression were described as properties of donor-derived T-allo10 cells. In regard to this clonotype: No cognate antigen has been identified for it. Within one base of it there is no much larger clone, and no base qualities were kept.

CDR1 SGHRS and CDR2 YFSETQ were looked up in the germline V gene. V and J lose 4 bases and 5 bases, and a span of 18 bases separates them. Inclusive of the bounding cysteine and phenylalanine, the CDR3 is 15 residues long. Just CDR3 DNA is preserved here, 45 bases in frame from base 1. The rearrangement combines TRBV5-1 with TRBJ2-5, with TRBD2 tentatively as D gene (5 bases match). This clonotype originated in a human donor in good health. The specimen sequenced was cultured T cells, either the whole culture or a sorted T cell fraction (not recorded which). The sample's cell subset or site label is to be understood as: Tr1-enriched cell product generated in vitro against host alloantigens. This receptor carries the CDR3 CASSMRGLPQETQYF. DNA sequence: TGCGCCAGCAGCATGAGAGGGCTGCCCCAGGAGACCCAGTACTTC.